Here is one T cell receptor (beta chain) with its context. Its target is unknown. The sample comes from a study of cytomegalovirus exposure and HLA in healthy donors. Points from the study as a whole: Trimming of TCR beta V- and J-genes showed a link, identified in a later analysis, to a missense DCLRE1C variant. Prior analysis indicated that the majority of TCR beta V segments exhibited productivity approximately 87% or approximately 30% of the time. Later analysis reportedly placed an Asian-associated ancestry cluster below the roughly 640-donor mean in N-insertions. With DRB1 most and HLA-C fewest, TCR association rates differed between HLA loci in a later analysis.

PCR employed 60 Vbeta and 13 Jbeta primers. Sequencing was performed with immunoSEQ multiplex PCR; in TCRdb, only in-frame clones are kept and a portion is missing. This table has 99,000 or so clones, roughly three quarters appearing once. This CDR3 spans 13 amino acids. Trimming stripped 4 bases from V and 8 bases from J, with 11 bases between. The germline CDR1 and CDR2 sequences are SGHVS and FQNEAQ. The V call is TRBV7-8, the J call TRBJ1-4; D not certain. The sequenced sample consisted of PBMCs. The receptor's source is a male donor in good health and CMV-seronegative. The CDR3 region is CASSSSGGEKLFF. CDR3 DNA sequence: TGTGCCAGCAGCTCCAGTGGTGGCGAAAAACTGTTTTTT.